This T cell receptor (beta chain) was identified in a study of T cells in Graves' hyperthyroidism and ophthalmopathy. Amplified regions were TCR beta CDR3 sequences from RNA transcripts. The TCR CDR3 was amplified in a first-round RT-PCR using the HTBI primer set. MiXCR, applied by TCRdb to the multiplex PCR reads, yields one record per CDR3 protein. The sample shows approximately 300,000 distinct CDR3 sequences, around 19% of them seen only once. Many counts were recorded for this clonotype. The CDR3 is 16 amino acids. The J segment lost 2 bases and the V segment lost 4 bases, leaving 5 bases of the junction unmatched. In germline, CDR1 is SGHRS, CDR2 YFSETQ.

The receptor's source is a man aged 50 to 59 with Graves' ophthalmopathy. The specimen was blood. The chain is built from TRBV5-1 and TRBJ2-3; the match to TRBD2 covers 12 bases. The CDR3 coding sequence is TGCGCCAGCAGCATTGGGACTAGCGGGCACACAGATACGCAGTATTTT. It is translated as CASSIGTSGHTDTQYF.